This TCR beta chain was recorded in a study of cytomegalovirus exposure and HLA in healthy donors. General observations from the study: After further analysis at a later stage, 16,951 TCR beta sequences were associated with HLA alleles at 0.05 false discovery rate.

In the PCR, 60 Vbeta and 13 Jbeta primers were used. Assay used: immunoSEQ multiplex PCR; TCRdb lists only in-frame clones, some missing. Among fewer than 150,000 clones listed, more than 70% were seen once. On this clone: Its antigen is undetermined.

Germline CDR1 and CDR2: SNHLY and FYNNEI. This CDR3 has 15 amino acids. V lost 10 bases, J lost 2 bases, and 12 bases stayed unmatched. This TCR was recovered from a man aged 45-60 years in good health and CMV-seronegative. The sequenced sample was PBMCs. This chain joins TRBV2 and TRBJ2-3; 7 bases align to TRBD1. CDR3 sequence (DNA): TGTGCCATCCCTAGGGGGCTATACTACACAGATACGCAGTATTTT. Its protein product is CAIPRGLYYTDTQYF. Filled out from reference TRBV2 and TRBJ2-3, the complete variable domain reads EPEVTQTPSHQVTQMGQEVILRCVPISNHLYFYWYRQILGQKVEFLVSFYNNEISEKSEIFDDQFSVERPDGSNFTLKIRSTKLEDSAMYFCAIPRGLYYTDTQYFGPGTRLTVL.